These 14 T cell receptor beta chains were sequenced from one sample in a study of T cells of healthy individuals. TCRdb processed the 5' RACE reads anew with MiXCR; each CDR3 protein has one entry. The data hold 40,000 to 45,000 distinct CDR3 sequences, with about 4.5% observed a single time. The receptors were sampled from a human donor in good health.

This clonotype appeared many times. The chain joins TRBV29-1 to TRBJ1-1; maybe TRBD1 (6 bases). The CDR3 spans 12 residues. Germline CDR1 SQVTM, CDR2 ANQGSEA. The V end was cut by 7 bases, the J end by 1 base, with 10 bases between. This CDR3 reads CSAVQGNTEAFF. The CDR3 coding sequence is TGCAGCGCCGTACAGGGGAACACTGAAGCTTTCTTT.

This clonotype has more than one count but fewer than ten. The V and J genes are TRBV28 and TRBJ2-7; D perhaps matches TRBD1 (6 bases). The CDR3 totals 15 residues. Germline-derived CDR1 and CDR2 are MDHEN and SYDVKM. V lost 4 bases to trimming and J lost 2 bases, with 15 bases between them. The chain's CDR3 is CASSSPGTYAYEQYF. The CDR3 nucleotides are TGTGCCAGCAGTTCCCCAGGGACATACGCCTACGAGCAGTACTTC.

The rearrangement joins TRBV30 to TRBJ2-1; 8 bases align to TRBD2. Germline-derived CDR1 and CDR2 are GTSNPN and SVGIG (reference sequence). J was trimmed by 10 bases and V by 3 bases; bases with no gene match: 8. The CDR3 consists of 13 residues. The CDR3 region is CAWSDGLAGEQFF. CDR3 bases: TGTGCCTGGAGCGACGGACTAGCAGGGGAGCAGTTCTTC. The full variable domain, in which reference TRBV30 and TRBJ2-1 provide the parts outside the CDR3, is SQTIHQWPATLVQPVGSPLSLECTVEGTSNPNLYWYRQAAGRGLQLLFYSVGIGQISSEVPQNLSASRPQDRQFILSSKKLLLSDSGFYLCAWSDGLAGEQFFGPGTRLTVL.

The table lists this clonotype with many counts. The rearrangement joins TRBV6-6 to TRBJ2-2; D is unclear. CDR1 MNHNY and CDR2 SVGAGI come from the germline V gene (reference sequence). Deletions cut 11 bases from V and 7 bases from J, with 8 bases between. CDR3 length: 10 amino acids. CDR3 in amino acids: CASLFGELFF. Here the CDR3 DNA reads TGTGCCTCCTTGTTCGGGGAGCTGTTTTTT.

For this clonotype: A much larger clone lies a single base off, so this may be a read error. The CDR3 loop reads CSVQVGSAQREQFF. The CDR3 DNA is TGCAGCGTCCAGGTTGGGTCAGCCCAGCGGGAGCAGTTCTTC. This rearrangement joins TRBV29-1 to TRBJ2-1, with D perhaps TRBD2 (5 bases). The CDR3 spans 14 residues. Germline CDR1 SQVTM, CDR2 ANQGSEA. V was cut by 6 bases and J by 10 bases, with 22 bases left in between.

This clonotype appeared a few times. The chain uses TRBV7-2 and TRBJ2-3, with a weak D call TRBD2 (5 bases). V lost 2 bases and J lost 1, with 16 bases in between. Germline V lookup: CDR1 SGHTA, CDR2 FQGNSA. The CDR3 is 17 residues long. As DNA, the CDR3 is TGTGCCAGCAGCTTAAGTCTTCTCGGGGTGCGCACAGATACGCAGTATTTT. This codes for CASSLSLLGVRTDTQYF. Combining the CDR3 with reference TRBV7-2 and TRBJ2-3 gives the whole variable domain GAGVSQSPSNKVTEKGKDVELRCDPISGHTALYWYRQSLGQGLEFLIYFQGNSAPDKSGLPSDRFSAERTGGSVSTLTIQRTQQEDSAVYLCASSLSLLGVRTDTQYFGPGTRLTVL.

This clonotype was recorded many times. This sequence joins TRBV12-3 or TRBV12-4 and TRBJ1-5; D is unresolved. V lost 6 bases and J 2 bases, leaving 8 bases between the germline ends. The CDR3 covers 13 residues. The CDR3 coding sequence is TGTGCCAGCAGGAAAACAGGCAATCAGCCCCAGCATTTT. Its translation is CASRKTGNQPQHF.

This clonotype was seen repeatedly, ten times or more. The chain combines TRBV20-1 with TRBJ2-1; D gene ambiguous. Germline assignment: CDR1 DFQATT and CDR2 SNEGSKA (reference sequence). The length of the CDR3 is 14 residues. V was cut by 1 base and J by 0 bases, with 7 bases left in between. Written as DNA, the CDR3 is TGCAGTGCTAGAGTCCCCCACTCCTACAATGAGCAGTTCTTC. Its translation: CSARVPHSYNEQFF.

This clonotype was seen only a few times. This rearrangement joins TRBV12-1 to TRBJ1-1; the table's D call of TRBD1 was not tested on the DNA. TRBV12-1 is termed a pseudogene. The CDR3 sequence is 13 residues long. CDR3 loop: CASRPTGATEAFF. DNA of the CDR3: TGTGCCAGCAGGCCGACAGGGGCTACTGAAGCTTTCTTT.

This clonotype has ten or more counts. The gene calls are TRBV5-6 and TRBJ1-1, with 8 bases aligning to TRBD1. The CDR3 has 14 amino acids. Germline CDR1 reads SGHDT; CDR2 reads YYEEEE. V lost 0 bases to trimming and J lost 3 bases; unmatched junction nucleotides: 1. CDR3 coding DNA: TGTGCCAGCAGCTTGGGACAGGGGTACACTGAAGCTTTCTTT. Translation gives CASSLGQGYTEAFF.

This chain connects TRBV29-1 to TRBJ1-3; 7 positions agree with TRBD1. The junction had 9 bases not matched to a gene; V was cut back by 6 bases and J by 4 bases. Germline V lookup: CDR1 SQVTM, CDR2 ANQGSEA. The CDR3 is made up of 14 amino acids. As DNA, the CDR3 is TGCAGCGTCCTTCAGGGGGAGATCGGAAACACCATATATTTT. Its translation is CSVLQGEIGNTIYF.

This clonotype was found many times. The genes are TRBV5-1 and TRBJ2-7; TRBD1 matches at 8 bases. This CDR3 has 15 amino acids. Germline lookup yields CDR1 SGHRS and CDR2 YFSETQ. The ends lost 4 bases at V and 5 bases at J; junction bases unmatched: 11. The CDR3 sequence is CASSPRTDRGHEQYF. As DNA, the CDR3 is TGCGCCAGCAGCCCTCGAACCGACAGGGGCCACGAGCAGTACTTC.

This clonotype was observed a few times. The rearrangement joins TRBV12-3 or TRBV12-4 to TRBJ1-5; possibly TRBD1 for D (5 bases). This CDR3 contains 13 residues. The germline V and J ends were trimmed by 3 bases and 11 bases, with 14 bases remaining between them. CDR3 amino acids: CASSFTSRVAQHF. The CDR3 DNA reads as TGTGCCAGCAGTTTTACGTCCAGGGTGGCCCAGCATTTT.

The CDR3 nucleotides are TGCGCCAGCAGCTTGGTCGGGACATTCTACGAGCAGTACTTC. Translating gives CASSLVGTFYEQYF. This sequence joins TRBV5-1 and TRBJ2-7, with a tentative D call TRBD1 (6 bases). The CDR3 length is 14 residues. Germline V lookup: CDR1 SGHRS, CDR2 YFSETQ. V lost 0 bases, J lost 3 bases, and 10 bases lay in between.